These 29 T cell receptor beta chains share one sample of origin, sequenced in a study of T cell responses to AZD1222 COVID-19 vaccine. Sequenced by immunoSEQ multiplex PCR; TCRdb stores in-frame clones only, minus some. There are about 97,000 clones in the sample; about 88% occur only once, and 2.5% to 3% lies in the top ten. Sequenced here: peripheral blood, sampled on day 0 of AZD1222 vaccination. Every receptor here comes from an adult in good health.

The chain uses TRBV7-2 and TRBJ2-5; no clear D gene. Trimming cost V 5 bases and J 7 bases, with 14 bases left between them. The CDR3 has 13 amino acids. Germline CDR1 SGHTA, CDR2 FQGNSA. Here the CDR3 reads CASSTAIRGTQYF. The CDR3 region has the DNA TGTGCCAGCAGCACAGCCATCCGTGGGACCCAGTACTTC.

The chain couples TRBV19 to TRBJ1-2; 10 bases line up with TRBD1. The length of the CDR3 is 16 residues. The J segment lost 5 bases and the V segment lost 6 bases, leaving 12 bases of the junction unmatched. CDR1 LNHDA and CDR2 SQIVND come from the germline V gene (reference sequence). DNA of the CDR3: TGTGCCAGTAGACTTAGACAGGGGGCGCTTCCTTATGGCTACACCTTC. Residues: CASRLRQGALPYGYTF.

Here the CDR3 DNA reads TGTGCCAGCTCACTTGTCCTGAGCAATCAGCCCCAGCATTTT. It translates to CASSLVLSNQPQHF. The chain uses TRBV18 and TRBJ1-5; D is uncertain. The CDR3 is 14 residues long. Deletions cut 4 bases from V and 1 base from J, with 8 bases between. CDR1 is KGHSH and CDR2 is LQKENI in the germline V gene.

V is TRBV27 and J is TRBJ1-1, with D possibly matching TRBD1 (5 bases). The V end was cut by 6 bases, the J end by 1 base, with 6 bases between. This CDR3 region has 12 residues. Germline V lookup: CDR1 MNHEY, CDR2 SMNVEV (reference sequence). The CDR3 DNA is TGTGCCAGCAGGGGGCAGAACACTGAAGCTTTCTTT. Translating gives CASRGQNTEAFF.

J is TRBJ1-3 and V is TRBV9; no clear D. Per germline, CDR1 SGDLS and CDR2 YYNGEE. The ends were cut back, 3 bases at V and 0 bases at J, with 16 bases in the middle. This CDR3 contains 17 residues. The CDR3 DNA is TGTGCCAGCAGCGAGCTATCAAAGACGAGCTCTGGAAACACCATATATTTT. Protein: CASSELSKTSSGNTIYF.

This clone came up once. The chain uses TRBV3-1 (or the pseudogene TRBV3-2) and TRBJ2-3, with 10 bases fitting TRBD2. Germline V CDR1 and CDR2: LGHDT, YNNKEL (reference sequence). This CDR3 region has 14 residues. With V trimmed by 7 bases and J by 7 bases, 8 bases remained unmatched. The CDR3 DNA reads TGTGCCAGCATCCGTAGCGGGGGGCCCTATACGCAGTATTTT. Translation gives CASIRSGGPYTQYF.

The chain couples TRBV7-2 to TRBJ1-4; D not resolved. Trimming cost V 2 bases and J 4 bases, with 5 bases left between them. Germline V gives CDR1 SGHTA, CDR2 FQGNSA. The CDR3 totals 13 residues. DNA for the CDR3: TGTGCCAGCAGCTTAAAAGTTAATGAAAAACTGTTTTTT. Its translation: CASSLKVNEKLFF.

The chain is built from TRBV10-3 and TRBJ1-2; 7 nucleotides match TRBD1. The V gene's germline CDR1 is ENHRY and CDR2 SYGVKD. The ends lost 5 bases at V and 8 bases at J; junction bases unmatched: 11. The length of the CDR3 is 14 residues. The CDR3 DNA reads as TGTGCCATCAGTTCTGACAGGGAGACGGGAGGCTACACCTTC. It is translated as CAISSDRETGGYTF.

This clone was picked up a small number of times. The chain has TRBV10-3 and TRBJ1-5, with a weak D call TRBD1 (5 bases). Germline V gene data show CDR1 as ENHRY and CDR2 as SYGVKD. This CDR3 comprises 13 residues. V dropped 6 bases and J dropped 1 base, with 7 bases sitting between them. The CDR3 protein is CAISRDSNQPQHF. Written as DNA, the CDR3 is TGTGCCATCAGCCGGGACAGCAATCAGCCCCAGCATTTT.

V is TRBV14 and J is TRBJ2-5; TRBD2 aligns across 11 bases. CDR3 length equals 14 residues. Germline CDR1 reads SGHDN; CDR2 reads FVKESK. Trimming cost V 4 bases and J 5 bases; bases outside gene matches: 3. This CDR3 reads CASSRLAGWETQYF. CDR3 bases: TGTGCCAGCAGCCGACTAGCGGGATGGGAGACCCAGTACTTC.

The chain couples TRBV11-1 to TRBJ2-5, with D possibly being TRBD1 (6 bases). Germline CDR1 and CDR2: SGHAT and FQDESV (reference sequence). Trimming cost V 5 bases and J 4 bases, with 11 bases left between them. There are 13 residues in the CDR3. In DNA form, the CDR3 reads TGTGCCAGCAGCCCACAGGGTTCAGAGACCCAGTACTTC. This sequence encodes CASSPQGSETQYF.

This chain connects TRBV11-3 to TRBJ1-3; 9 nucleotides agree with TRBD1. Germline CDR1 and CDR2: SGHNT and YENEEA. There are 16 residues in the CDR3. V trimming: 0 bases; J trimming: 3 bases; junction bases outside the gene matches: 3. The CDR3 nucleotides read TGTGCCAGCAGCTTAGAACAGGGGGCCTTTGGAAACACCATATATTTT. This gives the protein CASSLEQGAFGNTIYF. The whole variable domain, remainder taken from reference TRBV11-3 and TRBJ1-3, is EAGVVQSPRYKIIEKKQPVAFWCNPISGHNTLYWYLQNLGQGPELLIRYENEEAVDDSQLPKDRFSAERLKGVDSTLKIQPAELGDSAVYLCASSLEQGAFGNTIYFGEGSWLTVV.

This chain uses TRBV9 with TRBJ1-5; D is unresolved. The CDR3 spans 14 residues. CDR1 is SGDLS and CDR2 is YYNGEE in the germline V gene. Trimming cost V 2 bases and J 3 bases, with 9 bases left between them. CDR3 residues: CASSVGVNNQPQHF. The CDR3 nucleotides read TGTGCCAGCAGCGTTGGGGTGAACAATCAGCCCCAGCATTTT.

The chain recombines TRBV27 with TRBJ1-4; 9 bases are shared with TRBD1. This CDR3 contains 14 residues. Germline CDR1 MNHEY, CDR2 SMNVEV (reference sequence). V shed 5 bases, J shed 5 bases, and the junction held 3 bases outside the gene matches. The CDR3 nucleotides are TGTGCCAGCAGTCCAGGACAGGGGAATGAAAAACTGTTTTTT. This gives the protein CASSPGQGNEKLFF.

This rearrangement joins TRBV7-9 to TRBJ1-4, with D possibly being TRBD1 (6 bases). The germline gives CDR1 SEHNR, CDR2 FQNEAQ (reference sequence). V was clipped by 4 bases and J by 6 bases, with 15 bases between them. The length of the CDR3 is 15 residues. The CDR3 spells CASSSGIGGHEKLFF. CDR3 DNA: TGTGCCAGCAGCTCCGGTATAGGGGGTCATGAAAAACTGTTTTTT.

The rearrangement uses TRBV21-1 and TRBJ1-5; TRBD1, the table's D call, lacks a check against the DNA. TRBV21-1 is flagged as a pseudogene. The CDR3 spans 14 residues. The CDR3 DNA reads TGTGCCAGCAAAATGGGACAGGGCAATCAGCCCCAGCATTTT. Residues: CASKMGQGNQPQHF.

This chain joins TRBV6-1 and TRBJ2-1; TRBD1 might be the D (5 bases). CDR1 is MNHNS, CDR2 SASEGT, per germline. Between the trimmed V and J ends, which lost 1 base and 8 bases, there was a span of 12 bases. The CDR3 has 14 residues. For the CDR3, the DNA is TGTGCCAGCAGTGAAGAGGCAGGGTGGGATGAGCAGTTCTTC. This codes for CASSEEAGWDEQFF.

The chain is built from TRBV30 and TRBJ1-5; 7 positions agree with TRBD1. V was pared by 0 bases and J by 5 bases, with 10 bases of the junction left unmatched. From germline, CDR1 is GTSNPN and CDR2 SVGIG (reference sequence). The CDR3 has 16 residues. The DNA for the CDR3 is TGTGCCTGGAGTGTACCGACAGGGTGGGGGTATCAGCCCCAGCATTTT. Translation gives CAWSVPTGWGYQPQHF.

The chain combines TRBV19 with TRBJ1-2; TRBD1 is a possible D gene (6 bases). This CDR3 is 16 amino acids long. Looked up from germline, CDR1 is LNHDA and CDR2 is SQIVND (reference sequence). V was pared by 3 bases and J by 0 bases, with 14 bases between. The CDR3 DNA is TGTGCCAGTAGTATTCCGGGGACACAGACTAACTATGGCTACACCTTC. This sequence encodes CASSIPGTQTNYGYTF.

The sample holds one count of this clone. V gene TRBV3-1 (or the pseudogene TRBV3-2) combines with J gene TRBJ1-2; TRBD1 might be the D (5 bases). There are 19 residues in the CDR3. V lost 0 bases and J lost 0, with 20 bases in between. CDR1 and CDR2 (germline): LGHDT, YNNKEL (reference sequence). The CDR3 here is CASSQDSAGPQGTNYGYTF. CDR3 DNA: TGTGCCAGCAGCCAAGATAGTGCGGGGCCTCAAGGAACTAACTATGGCTACACCTTC.

This chain joins TRBV7-2 and TRBJ1-2, with a tentative D call TRBD1 (5 bases). The CDR3 has 15 residues. The germline V gene encodes CDR1 SGHTA and CDR2 FQGNSA. Between the trimmed V and J ends, which lost 4 bases and 4 bases, there was a span of 16 bases. CDR3 protein: CASSSQGSSGYGYTF. The DNA for the CDR3 is TGTGCCAGCAGCTCCCAGGGATCTTCTGGCTATGGCTACACCTTC.

The J gene is TRBJ1-1, the V gene TRBV13; possible D gene TRBD1, 5 bases. Germline CDR1 and CDR2: PRHDT and FYEKMQ (reference sequence). The V end lost 2 bases, the J end lost 4 bases, and 14 bases lay between the germline ends. This CDR3 is built from 15 residues. The CDR3 sequence: CASSLRGVLSTEAFF. The CDR3 nucleotides are TGTGCCAGCAGCTTAAGGGGTGTATTGAGCACTGAAGCTTTCTTT.

The chain is built from TRBV27 and TRBJ1-1, with 9 bases fitting TRBD1. The length of the CDR3 is 16 residues. The V gene end was trimmed by 3 bases and the J gene end by 3 bases; junction bases not matched to a gene: 8. Germline-derived CDR1 and CDR2 are MNHEY and SMNVEV (reference sequence). The DNA for the CDR3 is TGTGCCAGCAGTTTTGTGGACAGGGGCTTACACACTGAAGCTTTCTTT. Protein sequence: CASSFVDRGLHTEAFF.

The count of this clone is one. This chain uses TRBV10-3 with TRBJ1-6; tentative D call: TRBD1 (6 bases). The V and J ends lost 6 bases and 5 bases respectively, with 17 bases between them. The length of the CDR3 is 16 residues. The germline gives CDR1 ENHRY, CDR2 SYGVKD. The CDR3 region is CAIRGGAGTNNSPLHF. Written as DNA, the CDR3 is TGTGCCATCAGGGGGGGGGCAGGGACGAATAATTCACCCCTCCACTTT.

V and J are TRBV19 and TRBJ2-3, with TRBD1 matching over 7 bases. Germline CDR1 reads LNHDA; CDR2 reads SQIVND (reference sequence). The ends lost 5 bases at V and 2 bases at J; junction bases unmatched: 7. The CDR3 is made up of 15 amino acids. DNA for the CDR3: TGTGCCAGTAGTTCCAACAGGGGTGACACAGATACGCAGTATTTT. Translating it yields CASSSNRGDTDTQYF. Variable domain in full (rest from reference TRBV19 and TRBJ2-3): DGGITQSPKYLFRKEGQNVTLSCEQNLNHDAMYWYRQDPGQGLRLIYYSQIVNDFQKGDIAEGYSVSREKKESFPLTVTSAQKNPTAFYLCASSSNRGDTDTQYFGPGTRLTVL.

The chain joins TRBV3-1 (or the pseudogene TRBV3-2) to TRBJ2-5, with TRBD2 matching over 7 bases. After removal of 11 bases from V and 1 base from J, the junction contained 7 bases not matched to a gene. CDR3 length equals 13 residues. Germline CDR1 is LGHDT and CDR2 is YNNKEL (reference sequence). CDR3 nucleotide sequence: TGTGCCCCCAGCTGGGGGGGCCAAGAGACCCAGTACTTC. Its protein product is CAPSWGGQETQYF.

V usage is TRBV5-1 and J usage is TRBJ2-3; 8 bases align to TRBD1. The CDR3 totals 14 residues. The V gene end was trimmed by 4 bases and the J gene end by 7 bases; junction bases not matched to a gene: 8. From germline, CDR1 is SGHRS and CDR2 YFSETQ. The CDR3 DNA reads as TGCGCCAGCAGCGAGTCGACAGGGGCGAATACGCAGTATTTT. It codes for CASSESTGANTQYF.

In DNA, the CDR3 is TGCAGTGCTAGTCGGGACAGGGGGTACAATGAGCAGTTCTTC. The encoded protein is CSASRDRGYNEQFF. The chain couples TRBV20-1 to TRBJ2-1, with 11 bases that match TRBD1. Trimming cost V 3 bases and J 4 bases; bases outside gene matches: 2. CDR1 and CDR2 (germline): DFQATT, SNEGSKA (reference sequence). The CDR3 length is 14 residues.

The chain is built from TRBV11-2 and TRBJ2-7; TRBD2 aligns across 9 bases. The ends lost 5 bases at V and 0 bases at J; junction bases unmatched: 8. The CDR3 extends over 16 amino acids. Germline assignment: CDR1 SGHAT and CDR2 FQNNGV. This chain's CDR3 is CASSNSGGLSSYEQYF. The CDR3 region has the DNA TGTGCCAGCAGCAACAGCGGGGGGCTTAGCTCCTACGAGCAGTACTTC. Together with reference TRBV11-2 and TRBJ2-7, the CDR3 gives the full variable domain: EAGVAQSPRYKIIEKRQSVAFWCNPISGHATLYWYQQILGQGPKLLIQFQNNGVVDDSQLPKDRFSAERLKGVDSTLKIQPAKLEDSAVYLCASSNSGGLSSYEQYFGPGTRLTVT.